This T cell receptor (beta chain) was obtained from a study of T cell clonality in common variable immunodeficiency. Study conclusions and caveats: Reportedly, TCR beta sequences from common variable immunodeficiency showed fewer deletions and N-nucleotide insertions.

Measured with immunoSEQ multiplex PCR; TCRdb has only the in-frame clones, and not every one. There are over 30,000 clones in the sample, none observed a single time. A note on this clone: Its specificity is not known.

Sample: peripheral blood mononuclear cells. This sequence originates from a human donor with common variable immunodeficiency.

The CDR3 spells CASSLGGRQNTEAFF. Incomplete CDR3 DNA: TGTGCCAGCAGCTTAGGGGGCAGACAGAACACTGAA. This sequence joins TRBV7-6 and TRBJ1-1; tentatively, D is TRBD1 (5 bases). The read comes to an end 3 residues before the CDR3 does, leaving the germline J gene to fill in the end. Trimming removed 1 base at V and 1 base at J, with 10 bases between. This CDR3 has 15 residues. Germline V CDR1 and CDR2: SGHVS, FNYEAQ. The variable domain in full, with the rest retrieved from reference TRBV7-6 and TRBJ1-1, is GAGVSQSPRYKVTKRGQDVALRCDPISGHVSLYWYRQALGQGPEFLTYFNYEAQQDKSGLPNDRFSAERPEGSISTLTIQRTEQRDSAMYRCASSLGGRQNTEAFFGQGTRLTVV.